The rows below give T cell receptor beta chains drawn from one sample of a study of T cells after yellow fever vaccination. Using its own MiXCR run on the 5' RACE reads, TCRdb lists one record per CDR3 protein. Of roughly 310,000 distinct CDR3 sequences listed, 3.6% are singletons. The sample here was PBMCs, taken on the day of the yellow fever booster vaccination. These TCRs come from a man aged 18 to 30 who received the YFV17D yellow fever vaccine. Both conserved end residues are trimmed from each CDR3. Each record gives: CDR3 protein, J gene, V gene.

ASSSGTGNTIY | TRBJ1-3 | TRBV6-2/TRBV6-3
ASSQAGLDPVDTQY | TRBJ2-3 | TRBV4-3
ASSLWTQETQY | TRBJ2-5 | TRBV28
ASSEGGSTDTHY | TRBJ2-3 | TRBV2
ASSPTGGSGANVLT | TRBJ2-6 | TRBV7-2
ASRDSRANTGELF | TRBJ2-2 | TRBV5-1
ASSLGWRDNEQF | TRBJ2-1 | TRBV7-9
AIGKAGDSSGGFTDTQY | TRBJ2-3 | TRBV10-3
ASSYSWEGVTEAF | TRBJ1-1 | TRBV6-5
ASTRDRVNGYT | TRBJ1-2 | TRBV5-5
ASSLEWSRGSPLH | TRBJ1-6 | TRBV5-1
ASTERAGLSSGNTIY | TRBJ1-3 | TRBV7-2
ATSRGHGEETQY | TRBJ2-5 | TRBV15
ATSSRTGSLSGANVLT | TRBJ2-6 | TRBV15
ATSSWTVNYGYT | TRBJ1-2 | TRBV15
ASSLFATGRDSGYT | TRBJ1-2 | TRBV5-1
ASSVLSGTLKQF | TRBJ1-1 | TRBV6-5
ASSPTGGLNEQY | TRBJ2-7 | TRBV12-3/TRBV12-4
SALPGQSQETQY | TRBJ2-5 | TRBV20-1
ASRDRGREQY | TRBJ2-7 | TRBV2
ASSLEGGLNEKLF | TRBJ1-4 | TRBV5-1
ASSLSLGLRSDTQY | TRBJ2-3 | TRBV7-9
ASTDRGSYNEQF | TRBJ2-1 | TRBV27
AISESTAGGTYEQY | TRBJ2-7 | TRBV10-3
ASSARGQQETQY | TRBJ2-5 | TRBV5-7
ASRLTGTGGGGFTEAF | TRBJ1-1 | TRBV7-8
AWSSFLETQY | TRBJ2-5 | TRBV30
ASSLVVTAYNGYT | TRBJ1-2 | TRBV5-1
ASSPPGGPTGELF | TRBJ2-2 | TRBV6-6
ATRGTGAGPRELF | TRBJ2-2 | TRBV19
ASSDWTAPGAF | TRBJ1-1 | TRBV6-2/TRBV6-3
ASSLRVRQETQY | TRBJ2-5 | TRBV28
ASTTGLNTEAF | TRBJ1-1 | TRBV6-2/TRBV6-3
ASSSGQPSGANVLT | TRBJ2-6 | TRBV5-1
AYKGKMGVAPLAKNIQY | TRBJ2-4 | TRBV30
ASNPKGVGTDTQY | TRBJ2-3 | TRBV6-5
ATSDVSYEQY | TRBJ2-7 | TRBV6-2/TRBV6-3
ASSTDRGSGYT | TRBJ1-2 | TRBV6-5
SARGSGGPYTGELF | TRBJ2-2 | TRBV20-1
ASSYNRRREKLF | TRBJ1-4 | TRBV6-6
ASLRDRENNEQF | TRBJ2-1 | TRBV5-6
ASSLMGPGLAEAF | TRBJ1-1 | TRBV7-9
ASRTSGTTDTQY | TRBJ2-3 | TRBV5-4
ASSRTGTGANSPLH | TRBJ1-6 | TRBV5-1
ASSPPGGTGMDEQF | TRBJ2-1 | TRBV12-3/TRBV12-4
ASSPTQGSLPQY | TRBJ2-3 | TRBV7-3
ASSPVLLLGTGELF | TRBJ2-2 | TRBV4-3
ASSQDPSGSSTDTQY | TRBJ2-3 | TRBV4-3
ATSPGTGRSTDTQY | TRBJ2-3 | TRBV24-1
ASNFHFDEQY | TRBJ2-7 | TRBV6-4
SQSGRILQETQY | TRBJ2-5 | TRBV20-1
ASSSRGGDSYEQY | TRBJ2-7 | TRBV27
ASSTGQGVDTQY | TRBJ2-3 | TRBV5-1
ASSPQEYEAF | TRBJ1-1 | TRBV14